The rows below give T cell receptor beta chains drawn from one sample of a study of blood T cells in healthy people across ages. TCRdb reprocessed the 5' RACE reads via MiXCR and lists one record per CDR3 protein. The sample has more than 1,400,000 distinct CDR3 sequences, about 40% seen once; the top ten hold roughly 7.9%. The specimen was blood. These TCRs come from a woman aged 18-29 years in good health. The CDR3 runs from the conserved cysteine through the conserved F or W. D genes are given only for firm matches. The size of a clone is reported for some rows only, either as once, few or many, or as a class for expanded clones.

>TRBV6-5|15|TRBJ1-1|.|.
TGTGCCAGCAGGACCCGAGGGGTGGTAAACACTGAAGCTTTCTTT
CASRTRGVVNTEAFF
>TRBV20-1|15|TRBJ2-7|few|TRBD2
TGCAGTGCTAGTCTAGCGGGAGGGACAAAGGCCGAGCAGTACTTC
CSASLAGGTKAEQYF
>TRBV20-1|16|TRBJ1-5|.|TRBD1
TGCAGTGCTTTCCAGGACAGGGGCGTCAGCAATCAGCCCCAGCATTTT
CSAFQDRGVSNQPQHF
>TRBV7-9|16|TRBJ1-5|.|.
TGTGCCAGCAGCTGGGTCGGGGGGAAAAGGAATCAGCCCCAGCATTTT
CASSWVGGKRNQPQHF
>TRBV7-9|13|TRBJ2-7|few|.
TGTGCCAGCAGCCCCCCGGGCCGCTACGAGCAGTACTTC
CASSPPGRYEQYF
>TRBV6-2/TRBV6-3|15|TRBJ2-1|few|.
TGTGCCAGCAGTTACATGGCTAGCCTTTACAATGAGCAGTTCTTC
CASSYMASLYNEQFF
>TRBV29-1|14|TRBJ1-1|few|TRBD1
TGCAGCGTCCAGGGGGCCACTACGAACACTGAAGCTTTCTTT
CSVQGATTNTEAFF
>TRBV4-2|17|TRBJ2-5|.|.
TGTGCCAGCAGCCAAGAAGTAGCGCGGAGTGGCCAAGAGACCCAGTACTTC
CASSQEVARSGQETQYF
>TRBV21-1|19|TRBJ2-7|few|.
TGTGCCAGCAGCAAAAGCGAAGGGACTAGCGGGAGCTCCTACAATGAGCAGTACTTC
CASSKSEGTSGSSYNEQYF
>TRBV5-4|12|TRBJ2-1|few|.
TGTGCCAGCAGCTTGGCAGGGGAGGAGGAGTTCTTC
CASSLAGEEEFF
>TRBV29-1|14|TRBJ2-2|.|TRBD1
TGCAGCGTGGGACAGGGGCCGAACACCGGGGAGCTGTTTTTT
CSVGQGPNTGELFF
>TRBV10-3|12|TRBJ2-7|few|.
TGTGCCATCAGTCACAGGGAGGACGAGCAGTACTTC
CAISHREDEQYF
>TRBV4-2|16|TRBJ2-3|.|.
TGTGCCAGCAGCCAAGATCTTTCGCTAGTGACAAATACGCATTATTTT
CASSQDLSLVTNTHYF
>TRBV20-1|12|TRBJ1-1|few|.
TGCAGTGCTAGGAGTTGGAGCACTGAAGCTTTCTTT
CSARSWSTEAFF
>TRBV4-1|14|TRBJ1-4|.|.
TGCGCCAGCAGCCAAGACGGAACCGCGAGAAAACTGTTTTTT
CASSQDGTARKLFF
>TRBV5-1|14|TRBJ2-7|few|TRBD1
TGTGCCAGCTCCCCGGGACAGGGGTACAATGAGCAGTACTTC
CASSPGQGYNEQYF
>TRBV27|15|TRBJ2-4|.|TRBD2
TGTGCCAGCAGACCCGCGGGGGGGATGGCGAGGGAGCAGTACTTC
CASRPAGGMAREQYF
>TRBV12-3/TRBV12-4|12|TRBJ2-7|.|.
TGTGCCAGCACCCACAGGTCCCACGAGCAGTACTTC
CASTHRSHEQYF
>TRBV27|14|TRBJ1-2|few|.
TGTGCCAGCAGTTTATCTGGGAGGACACATGGCTACACCTTC
CASSLSGRTHGYTF
>TRBV7-9|15|TRBJ2-4|.|.
TGTGCCAGCGGACGAGCGGAGCTAGCCAAAAACATTCAGTACTTC
CASGRAELAKNIQYF
>TRBV12-3/TRBV12-4|14|TRBJ2-7|many|TRBD1
TGTGCCAGCAGCGGGGACAGGCTATCCTACGAGCAGTACTTC
CASSGDRLSYEQYF
>TRBV20-1|12|TRBJ1-2|.|.
TGCAGTGCTATATTCGGGAGCGCTGGCTACACCTTC
CSAIFGSAGYTF
>TRBV6-6|14|TRBJ2-1|.|.
TGTGCCAGCAGTACCGTCTCTAGCCGAGAGACCCAGTTCTTC
CASSTVSSRETQFF
>TRBV6-1|20|TRBJ1-5|.|TRBD1
TGTGCCAGCAAAGATATTTTACGGACAGGACGCTTCAATAGCAATCAGCCCCAGCATTTT
CASKDILRTGRFNSNQPQHF
>TRBV7-9|14|TRBJ1-2|.|.
TGTGCCAGCAGCTTAGAAGGGGGGAAAGGTGGCTACACCTTC
CASSLEGGKGGYTF
>TRBV4-1|16|TRBJ2-1|.|TRBD1
TGCGCCAGCAGCCAAGAGAGGACAGGGGTTATAAATGAGCAGTTCTTC
CASSQERTGVINEQFF
>TRBV3-1|15|TRBJ2-3|many|TRBD2
TGCGCCAGCAGCCAAACTAGCGGAAGCACAGATACGCAGTATTTT
CASSQTSGSTDTQYF
>TRBV5-1|14|TRBJ2-1|.|TRBD2
TGCGCCAGCAGCTTGTTGCGGGAGAACCAGGCGCAGTTCTTC
CASSLLRENQAQFF
>TRBV20-1|15|TRBJ1-5|.|.
TGCAGTGCTAGAACGTATGAGGGAGATCATCAGCCCCAGCATTTT
CSARTYEGDHQPQHF
>TRBV29-1|13|TRBJ2-7|.|TRBD1
TGCAGCGGGTGGACAGGTGGGGCTTACGAGCAGTACTTC
CSGWTGGAYEQYF
>TRBV20-1|13|TRBJ2-5|.|TRBD2
TGCAGCGCAACTAGGGAGGGACCAGAGACCCAGTACTTC
CSATREGPETQYF
>TRBV4-2|15|TRBJ2-7|.|.
.
CASSQELATTLWQYF
>TRBV29-1|13|TRBJ2-3|.|TRBD2
TGCAGCGTTGAATGGGGAGCGGGGGACACGCAGTATTTT
CSVEWGAGDTQYF
>TRBV7-2|16|TRBJ2-5|.|TRBD1
TGTGCCAGCAGCTTAGGGGATGGACAGGGGATGGGAAAGCCGTACTTC
CASSLGDGQGMGKPYF
>TRBV20-1|17|TRBJ1-2|.|TRBD1
TGCAGTGCTAGACCGGGACAGGCATACTTCACCGAGGGGGGCTACTCCTTC
CSARPGQAYFTEGGYSF
>TRBV20-1|17|TRBJ2-7|.|TRBD2
TGCAGTGCCCTAGATGCAGGGGCGGGGGGAGCCTACAATGAGCAGTACTTC
CSALDAGAGGAYNEQYF
>TRBV2|15|TRBJ1-6|.|.
TGTGCCAGCAGTGCGACGGAGGTCTATAATTCACCCCTCCACTTT
CASSATEVYNSPLHF
>TRBV20-1|15|TRBJ2-5|.|TRBD2
TGCAGTGCTAAAGAACCCAGGACTTCACGGGAGGAGCAGTACTTC
CSAKEPRTSREEQYF
>TRBV12-3/TRBV12-4|14|TRBJ1-2|few|.
TGTGCCAGCACCCTCCCCATCGTTCGCGGGGGCTACACCTTC
CASTLPIVRGGYTF
>TRBV6-6|12|TRBJ2-1|few|.
TGTGCCAGCGCAGAGGGGTACAATGAGCAGTTCTTC
CASAEGYNEQFF
>TRBV14|15|TRBJ2-5|.|TRBD1
TGTGCCAGCAGCCGTCTCCGGGACAGTCACAATGAGCAGTACTTC
CASSRLRDSHNEQYF
>TRBV9|15|TRBJ2-3|few|.
TGTGCCAGCAGCGTAGCCCGGCAGGGGTTACATACGCAGTATTTT
CASSVARQGLHTQYF
>TRBV7-3|14|TRBJ2-3|.|TRBD1
TGTGCCAGCAGCCGGACAGGGGTTTTAGATACGCAGTATTTT
CASSRTGVLDTQYF
>TRBV15|14|TRBJ2-4|.|.
TGTGCCACCAGCAGAGAAACCAGGGGGGACATTCAGTACTTC
CATSRETRGDIQYF
>TRBV9|14|TRBJ1-2|.|.
TGTGCCAGCAGTCGAGAAGGGGGGGGCTATGGCTACACCTTC
CASSREGGGYGYTF
>TRBV6-6|15|TRBJ2-7|.|.
TGTGCCAGCAGTTCAAGTCGACTAACGGGTTACGAGCAGTACTTC
CASSSSRLTGYEQYF
>TRBV5-5|16|TRBJ1-2|.|.
TGTGCCAGCAGCTTGGTTACGGCACCTACCAACTATGGCTACACCTTC
CASSLVTAPTNYGYTF
>TRBV7-2|15|TRBJ1-2|many|.
TGTGCCAGCAGCTTCAGACAATCCCGGAACTATGGCTACACCTTC
CASSFRQSRNYGYTF
>TRBV7-9|14|TRBJ1-1|.|.
TGTGCCAGCAGCTTAGCAGGACAATTTCCTGAAGCTTTCTTT
CASSLAGQFPEAFF
>TRBV7-3|15|TRBJ1-1|.|.
TGTGCCAGCAGCTTAACATCCCAGGGAGGCACTGAAGCTTTCTTT
CASSLTSQGGTEAFF
>TRBV7-9|16|TRBJ2-3|.|.
TGTACCAGCACCCCAGCGGTTGTCCGACAATCAGATACGCAGTATTTT
CTSTPAVVRQSDTQYF
>TRBV5-1|14|TRBJ2-7|.|.
TGCGCCAGCAGCTCCCTCCAGGGATCCCACGAGCAGTACTTC
CASSSLQGSHEQYF
>TRBV18|16|TRBJ2-3|few|TRBD2
TGTGCCAGCTCACCGCCTGGACTAGCGGGAAGGGGGACGCAGTATTTT
CASSPPGLAGRGTQYF
>TRBV6-5|17|TRBJ2-3|.|TRBD2
TGTGCCAGCAGTTACGAGAGAGCGGGAGGATACACAGATACGCAGTATTTT
CASSYERAGGYTDTQYF
>TRBV28|15|TRBJ2-7|few|TRBD1
TGTGCCAGCATTACCCCGGGACAGGGCCCCTACGAGCAGTACTTC
CASITPGQGPYEQYF
>TRBV10-2|15|TRBJ2-7|.|TRBD2
TGCGCCAGCAGTGACACTAGCGGGAACGCCTACGAGCAGTACTTC
CASSDTSGNAYEQYF
>TRBV28|18|TRBJ2-4|few|TRBD1
TGTGCCAGCAGTTTGGACAGGGGGCAAGTAGGGGCCAAAAACATTCAGTACTTC
CASSLDRGQVGAKNIQYF
>TRBV24-1|18|TRBJ2-1|.|TRBD2
TGTGCCAACTTTGGACTAGCGGGAGACTTTTACCCCTACAATGAGCAGTTCTTC
CANFGLAGDFYPYNEQFF